This T cell receptor (beta chain) is from a study of OX40 agonist ivuxolimab in advanced cancers. Study information: The study enrolled dose-escalation patients with hepatocellular carcinoma, melanoma, renal cell or head and neck cancer.

A note on this clone: Its antigen is currently unknown.

Overall study findings and caveats: More expanded clones were found, on average, in CD8+ than in CD4+ T cells.

Data came from immunoSEQ multiplex PCR; TCRdb stores just in-frame clones and leaves some out. The sample includes 78,000 or so clones, around nine tenths seen only once; the top ten take about 0.8%. V lost 6 bases and J lost 2, with 11 bases in between. This CDR3 is built from 14 residues. Germline V lookup: CDR1 KGHSH, CDR2 LQKENI. The source was CD4+ or CD8+ T cells sorted from blood, collected in a trial of the OX40 agonist ivuxolimab. This clonotype was obtained from an adult with an advanced solid tumor such as melanoma, head and neck, liver or kidney cancer. V is TRBV18 and J is TRBJ1-5; D perhaps matches TRBD1 (6 bases). CDR3 loop: CASSTGLGNQPQHF. The CDR3 nucleotides read TGTGCCAGCTCCACAGGGCTTGGCAATCAGCCCCAGCATTTT.